This T cell receptor (beta chain) derives from a study of liver allograft versus peripheral blood T cells. Overall study: T cell receptor repertoires in transplanted livers were compared with those in recipients' peripheral blood.

Concerning this clonotype: A much larger clone differs by one base, so this may be a read error.

Germline V gives CDR1 PRHDT, CDR2 FYEKMQ (reference sequence). The junction had 9 bases not matched to a gene; V was cut back by 4 bases and J by 7 bases. The CDR3 extends over 14 amino acids. TCRdb reprocessed the reads via MiXCR and lists one record per CDR3 protein. The sample comprises around 2,700 distinct CDR3 sequences, 15% to 19% of which are singletons, and about a quarter rests with the top ten. The V and J genes are TRBV13 and TRBJ2-7; 8 bases line up with TRBD1. This sequence originates from a human patient who had a liver transplant. Some T cells here may be from the graft donor. The CDR3 is CASSWTGLYNEQYF. The CDR3 DNA is TGTGCCAGCAGCTGGACAGGGTTATACAATGAGCAGTACTTC.